Listed below are T cell receptor beta chains from one sample, sequenced in a study of Ad26.COV2.S vaccination and SARS-CoV-2 variants. Repertoires were generated with immunoSEQ multiplex PCR, while TCRdb's copy carries only in-frame clones and drops some. The data show 510,000 or so clones, about 83% seen once. The sample here was peripheral blood, taken in a trial of Ad26.COV2.S vaccine versus placebo. The receptors derive from a person aged 18-60 years who received the Ad26.COV2.S COVID-19 vaccine or a placebo. Both conserved end residues are trimmed from each CDR3. Fields, in order: V gene, clone size, CDR3 protein. Size is stated for part of the rows, as once, few or many counts, or as a class when the clone is expanded.

>TRBV2|-
ATTGWGTDTQY
>TRBV11-3|-
ASSPGTGTNTEAF
>TRBV7-2|-
ASSLLPGLQYNEQF
>TRBV28|-
ASRPGTGGVYGYT
>TRBV7-9|-
ASSLLSGRGDEQY
>TRBV15|-
ATFSQVGNTIY
>TRBV6-5|-
ASGTGPNSPLH
>TRBV2|once
ASRGTGNYGYT
>TRBV5-4|-
ASSRGSTYEQY
>TRBV4-2|few
ASSLVGTDAVTIY